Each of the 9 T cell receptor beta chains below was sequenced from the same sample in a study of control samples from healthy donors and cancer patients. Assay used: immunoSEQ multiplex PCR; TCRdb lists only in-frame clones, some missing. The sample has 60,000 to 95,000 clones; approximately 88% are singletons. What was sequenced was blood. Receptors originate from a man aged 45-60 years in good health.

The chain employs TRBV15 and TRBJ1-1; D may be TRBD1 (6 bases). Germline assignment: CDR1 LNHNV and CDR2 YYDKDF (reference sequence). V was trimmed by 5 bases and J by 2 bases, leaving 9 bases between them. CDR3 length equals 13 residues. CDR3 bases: TGTGCCACCAGCGTACAGGGAAACACTGAAGCTTTCTTT. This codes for CATSVQGNTEAFF.

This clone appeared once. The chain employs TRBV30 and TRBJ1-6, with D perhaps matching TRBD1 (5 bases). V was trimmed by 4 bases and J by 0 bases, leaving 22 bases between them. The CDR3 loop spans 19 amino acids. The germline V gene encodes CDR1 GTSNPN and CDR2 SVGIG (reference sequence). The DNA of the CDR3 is TGTGCCTGGACCGGGAGGCAGGGAGGTCTTAGCTCCTATAATTCACCCCTCCACTTT. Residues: CAWTGRQGGLSSYNSPLHF.

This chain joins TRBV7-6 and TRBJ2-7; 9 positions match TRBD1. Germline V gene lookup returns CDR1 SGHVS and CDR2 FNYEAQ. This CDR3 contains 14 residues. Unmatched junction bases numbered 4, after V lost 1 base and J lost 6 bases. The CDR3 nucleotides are TGTGCCAGCAGCTTAGAGGGACAGGGAGTCGAGCAGTACTTC. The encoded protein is CASSLEGQGVEQYF. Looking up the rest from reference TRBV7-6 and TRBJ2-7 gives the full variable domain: GAGVSQSPRYKVTKRGQDVALRCDPISGHVSLYWYRQALGQGPEFLTYFNYEAQQDKSGLPNDRFSAERPEGSISTLTIQRTEQRDSAMYRCASSLEGQGVEQYFGPGTRLTVT.

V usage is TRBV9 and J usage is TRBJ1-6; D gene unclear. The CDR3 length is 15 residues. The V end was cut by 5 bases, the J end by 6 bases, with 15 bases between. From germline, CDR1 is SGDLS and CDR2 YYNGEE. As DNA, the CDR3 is TGTGCCAGCAGTTCCACCGGGAGTCCTAATTCACCCCTCCACTTT. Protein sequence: CASSSTGSPNSPLHF.

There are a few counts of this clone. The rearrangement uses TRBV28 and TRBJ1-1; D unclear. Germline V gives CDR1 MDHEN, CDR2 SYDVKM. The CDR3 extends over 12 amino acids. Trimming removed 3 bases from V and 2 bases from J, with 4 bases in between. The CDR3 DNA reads TGTGCCAGCAGTTTGGGTAACACTGAAGCTTTCTTT. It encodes CASSLGNTEAFF.

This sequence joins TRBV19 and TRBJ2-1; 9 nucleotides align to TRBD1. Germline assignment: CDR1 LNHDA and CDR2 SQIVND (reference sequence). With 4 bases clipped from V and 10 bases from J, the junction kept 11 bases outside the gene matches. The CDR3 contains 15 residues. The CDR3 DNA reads TGTGCCAGTAGTACCCGGGACAGGGCCCATTGGGAGCAGTTCTTC. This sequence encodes CASSTRDRAHWEQFF.

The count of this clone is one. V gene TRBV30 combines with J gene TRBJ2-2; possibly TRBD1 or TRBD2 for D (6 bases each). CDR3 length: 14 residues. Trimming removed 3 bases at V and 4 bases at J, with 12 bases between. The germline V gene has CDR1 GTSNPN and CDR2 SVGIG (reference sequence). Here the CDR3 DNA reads TGTGCCTGGAGCCAGGGGCGGGGCACCGGGGAGCTGTTTTTT. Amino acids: CAWSQGRGTGELFF.

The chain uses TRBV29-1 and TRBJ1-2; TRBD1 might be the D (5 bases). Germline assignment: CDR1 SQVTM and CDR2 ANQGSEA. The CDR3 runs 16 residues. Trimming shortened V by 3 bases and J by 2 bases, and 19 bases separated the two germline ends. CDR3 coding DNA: TGCAGCGTTGATAAGCTCGACAGCGACACAAACTATGGCTACACCTTC. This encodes CSVDKLDSDTNYGYTF.

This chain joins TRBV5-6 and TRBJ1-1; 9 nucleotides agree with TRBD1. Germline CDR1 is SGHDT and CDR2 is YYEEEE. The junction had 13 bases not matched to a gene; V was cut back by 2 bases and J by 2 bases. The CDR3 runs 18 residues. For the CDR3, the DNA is TGTGCCAGCAGCTTCGTAAGGGGGACAGGGCGTCAAAACACTGAAGCTTTCTTT. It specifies CASSFVRGTGRQNTEAFF. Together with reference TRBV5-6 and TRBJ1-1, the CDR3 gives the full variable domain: DAGVTQSPTHLIKTRGQQVTLRCSPKSGHDTVSWYQQALGQGPQFIFQYYEEEERQRGNFPDRFSGHQFPNYSSELNVNALLLGDSALYLCASSFVRGTGRQNTEAFFGQGTRLTVV.